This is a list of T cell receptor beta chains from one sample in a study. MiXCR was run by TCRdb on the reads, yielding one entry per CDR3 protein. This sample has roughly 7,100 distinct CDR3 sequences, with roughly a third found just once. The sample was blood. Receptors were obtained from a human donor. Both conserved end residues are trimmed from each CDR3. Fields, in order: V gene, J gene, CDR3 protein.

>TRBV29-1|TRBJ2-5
SVEGGETQY
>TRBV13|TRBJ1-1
ASSSISGRHGGHGTEAF
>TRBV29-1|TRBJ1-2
SVLAGTGGVYGYT
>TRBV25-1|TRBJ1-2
ASSVGTGIINYGYT
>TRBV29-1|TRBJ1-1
SVEVPEGSEAF
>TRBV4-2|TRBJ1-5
ASSQEPYHQPQH
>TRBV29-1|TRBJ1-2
SVVERSVSYT
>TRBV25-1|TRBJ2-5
ASSEPPGQKETQY
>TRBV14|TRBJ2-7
ASSLKWGFYEQY
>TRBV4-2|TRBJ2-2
ASSSREPGELF
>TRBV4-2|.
ASSHQNLGGNNEQY
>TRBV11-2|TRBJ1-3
ASSIYLCSVVRAGNTIY
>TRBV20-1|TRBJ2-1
SANRASGMSQF
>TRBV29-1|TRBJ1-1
SAHPPGPTEAF
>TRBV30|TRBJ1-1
AWKIAGQGFRMGNTEAF
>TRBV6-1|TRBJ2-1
ASVEGGRYNEQF
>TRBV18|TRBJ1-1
ASSPQQIGNTEAF
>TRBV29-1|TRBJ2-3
SARTGATDTQY
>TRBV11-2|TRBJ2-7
ASSHGGSYEQY
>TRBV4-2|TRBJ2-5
ASSQDLLAGTETQY
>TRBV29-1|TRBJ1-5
SAQGVDQPQH
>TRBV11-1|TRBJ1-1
ASSLGGWGQGDTEAF
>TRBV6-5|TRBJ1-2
ASSFGTGYGYT
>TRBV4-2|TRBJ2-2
ASSQDEGGLAANTGELF
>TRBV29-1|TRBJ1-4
SVEETGGANEKLF
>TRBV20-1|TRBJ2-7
SAHIRDLRNEQY
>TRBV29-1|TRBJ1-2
SVEAQGGPYGYT
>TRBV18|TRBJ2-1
ASSPRGRDEQF
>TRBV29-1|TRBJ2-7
SVEGVAGGRSEQY
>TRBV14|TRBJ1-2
ASSQEASGYT
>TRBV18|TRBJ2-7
ASSEGTLGGYEQY
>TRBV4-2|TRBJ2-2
ASSQGTKQGELF
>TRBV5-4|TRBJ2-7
ASSSDRIPYNEQY
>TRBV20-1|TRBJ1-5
SATTGEVSQPQH
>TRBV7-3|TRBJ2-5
ASSLTLGLAGERRETQY
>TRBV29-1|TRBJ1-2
SVVQGFRNGGYT
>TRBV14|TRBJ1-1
ASSQGLSENTEAF
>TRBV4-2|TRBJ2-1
ASSQDRVTEQF
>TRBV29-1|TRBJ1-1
SVDVTEAF
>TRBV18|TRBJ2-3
ASSPPPLARADTQY
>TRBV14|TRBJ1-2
ASSQRGSEYYGYT
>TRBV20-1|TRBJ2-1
RAQAPAGEENGDEQF
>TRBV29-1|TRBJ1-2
SVELHSGYT
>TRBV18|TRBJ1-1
ASSGQGQQNTEAF
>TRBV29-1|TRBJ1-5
SVGDSNQPQH
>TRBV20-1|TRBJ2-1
SARDHEGDTQWSF
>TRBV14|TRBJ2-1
ASSQDKGTSGKGEQF
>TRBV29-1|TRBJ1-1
SVAKTGGWTEAF
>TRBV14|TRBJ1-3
ASSQEQAGNTIY
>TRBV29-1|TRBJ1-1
NIVGTAMNTEAF
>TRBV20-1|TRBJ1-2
SASLLYGYT
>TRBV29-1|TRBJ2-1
SVQGLNTGEQF
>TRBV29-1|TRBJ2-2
SVGSGGPRTGELF
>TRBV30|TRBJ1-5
AWSALGSHSNQPQH
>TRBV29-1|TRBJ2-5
SVEDRLAGETQY
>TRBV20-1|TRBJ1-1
SATRDRGVDTEAF
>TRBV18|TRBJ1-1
ASSPQGGTEAF